This T cell receptor (beta chain) was sequenced during a study of CD8+ T cells in alopecia areata. V was pared by 4 bases and J by 8 bases, with 10 bases of the junction left unmatched. There are 15 residues in the CDR3. Looked up from germline, CDR1 is SQVTM and CDR2 is ANQGSEA. cDNA prepared by RNA extraction and subsequent reverse transcription served as the template for sequencing. Measured with immunoSEQ multiplex PCR; TCRdb has only the in-frame clones, and not every one. The sample includes about 190,000 clones, about three fifths seen only once; the top ten take roughly 12%. Treatment denoted: oral pan-JAK inhibitor, 5-10 mg twice daily.

V usage is TRBV29-1 and J usage is TRBJ2-1; 11 bases align to TRBD2. The sequencing here drew on CD8+ T cells sorted from blood, taken at week 24, from a patient treated with tofacitinib. The clonotype comes from a human donor with alopecia areata. CDR3 bases: TGCAGCGTTGGGGACCTAGCGGGGGGCCACTATGAGCAGTTCTTC. The encoded protein is CSVGDLAGGHYEQFF.